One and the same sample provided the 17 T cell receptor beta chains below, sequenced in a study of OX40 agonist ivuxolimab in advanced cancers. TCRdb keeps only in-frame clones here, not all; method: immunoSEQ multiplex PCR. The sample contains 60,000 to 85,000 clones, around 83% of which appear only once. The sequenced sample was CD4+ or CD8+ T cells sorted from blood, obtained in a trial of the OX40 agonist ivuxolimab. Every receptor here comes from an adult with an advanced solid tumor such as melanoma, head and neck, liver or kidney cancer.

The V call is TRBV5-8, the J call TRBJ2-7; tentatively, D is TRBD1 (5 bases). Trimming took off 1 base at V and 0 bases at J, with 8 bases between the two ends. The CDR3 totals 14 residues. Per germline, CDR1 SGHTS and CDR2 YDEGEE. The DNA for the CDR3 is TGTGCCAGCAGCTTGTGGCAGGGCTCCTACGAGCAGTACTTC. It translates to CASSLWQGSYEQYF.

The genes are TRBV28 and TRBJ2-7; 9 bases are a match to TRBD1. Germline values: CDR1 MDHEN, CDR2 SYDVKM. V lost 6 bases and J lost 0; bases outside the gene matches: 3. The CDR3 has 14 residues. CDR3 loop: CASRTGGSSYEQYF. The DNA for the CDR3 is TGTGCCAGCAGGACAGGGGGTTCCTCCTACGAGCAGTACTTC.

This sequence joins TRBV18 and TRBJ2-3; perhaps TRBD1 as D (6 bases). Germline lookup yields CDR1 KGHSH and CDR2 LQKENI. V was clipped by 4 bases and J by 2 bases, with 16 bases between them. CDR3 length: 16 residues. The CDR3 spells CASSRRGTPLTDTQYF. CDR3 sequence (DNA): TGTGCCAGCTCACGCCGAGGGACACCTCTCACAGATACGCAGTATTTT.

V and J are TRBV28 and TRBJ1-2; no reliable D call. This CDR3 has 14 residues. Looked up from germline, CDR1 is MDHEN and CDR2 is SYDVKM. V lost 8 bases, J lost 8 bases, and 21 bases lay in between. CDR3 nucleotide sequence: TGTGCCAGCTGTACAAACCCCGGAGTGTTGGGCTACACCTTC. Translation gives CASCTNPGVLGYTF.

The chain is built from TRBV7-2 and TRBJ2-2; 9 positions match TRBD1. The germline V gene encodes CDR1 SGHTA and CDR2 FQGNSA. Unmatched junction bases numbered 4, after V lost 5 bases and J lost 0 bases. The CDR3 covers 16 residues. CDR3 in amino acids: CASSIRQGANTGELFF. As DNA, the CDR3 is TGTGCCAGCAGCATAAGACAGGGGGCGAACACCGGGGAGCTGTTTTTT.

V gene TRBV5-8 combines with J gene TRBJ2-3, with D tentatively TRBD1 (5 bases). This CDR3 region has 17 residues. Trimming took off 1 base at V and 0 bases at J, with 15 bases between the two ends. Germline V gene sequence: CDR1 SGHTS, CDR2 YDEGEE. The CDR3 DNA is TGTGCCAGCAGCTTGAGTGGAACGTGGGGCAGCACAGATACGCAGTATTTT. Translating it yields CASSLSGTWGSTDTQYF.

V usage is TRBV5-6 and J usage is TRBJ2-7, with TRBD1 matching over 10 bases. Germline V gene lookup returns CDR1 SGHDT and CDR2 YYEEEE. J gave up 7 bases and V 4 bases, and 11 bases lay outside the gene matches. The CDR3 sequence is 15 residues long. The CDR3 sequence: CASSGTRDRGSEQYF. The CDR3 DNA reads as TGTGCCAGCAGCGGAACCCGGGACAGGGGTTCGGAGCAGTACTTC.

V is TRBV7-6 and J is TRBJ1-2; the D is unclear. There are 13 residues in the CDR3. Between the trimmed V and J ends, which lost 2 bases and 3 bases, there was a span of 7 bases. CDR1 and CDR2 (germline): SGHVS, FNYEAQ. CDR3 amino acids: CASSLNPDYGYTF. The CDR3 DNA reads TGTGCCAGCAGCTTAAATCCTGACTATGGCTACACCTTC.

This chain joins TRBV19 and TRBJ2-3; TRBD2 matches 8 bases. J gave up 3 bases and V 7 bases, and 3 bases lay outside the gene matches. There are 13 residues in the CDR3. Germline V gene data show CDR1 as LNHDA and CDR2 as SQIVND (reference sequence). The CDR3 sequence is CASTAGGTDTQYF. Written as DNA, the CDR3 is TGTGCCAGTACGGCGGGGGGTACAGATACGCAGTATTTT. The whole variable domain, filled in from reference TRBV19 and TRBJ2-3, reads DGGITQSPKYLFRKEGQNVTLSCEQNLNHDAMYWYRQDPGQGLRLIYYSQIVNDFQKGDIAEGYSVSREKKESFPLTVTSAQKNPTAFYLCASTAGGTDTQYFGPGTRLTVL.

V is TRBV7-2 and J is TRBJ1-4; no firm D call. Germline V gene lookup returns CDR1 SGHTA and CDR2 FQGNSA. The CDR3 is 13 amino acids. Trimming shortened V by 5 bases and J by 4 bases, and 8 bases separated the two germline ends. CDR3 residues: CASSGRFNEKLFF. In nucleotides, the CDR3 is TGTGCCAGCAGCGGCCGTTTTAATGAAAAACTGTTTTTT.

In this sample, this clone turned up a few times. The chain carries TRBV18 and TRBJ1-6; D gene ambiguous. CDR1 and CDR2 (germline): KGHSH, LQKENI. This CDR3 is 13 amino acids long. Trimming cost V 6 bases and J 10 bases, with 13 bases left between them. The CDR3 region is CASSEGIDSPLHF. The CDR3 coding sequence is TGTGCCAGCTCCGAAGGGATCGACTCACCCCTCCACTTT.

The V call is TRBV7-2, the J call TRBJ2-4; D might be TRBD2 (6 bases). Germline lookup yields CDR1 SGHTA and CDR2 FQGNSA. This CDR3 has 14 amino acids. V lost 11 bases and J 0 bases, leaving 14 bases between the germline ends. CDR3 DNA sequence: TGTGCCTGCACGGGGACTCTAGCCAAAAACATTCAGTACTTC. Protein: CACTGTLAKNIQYF.

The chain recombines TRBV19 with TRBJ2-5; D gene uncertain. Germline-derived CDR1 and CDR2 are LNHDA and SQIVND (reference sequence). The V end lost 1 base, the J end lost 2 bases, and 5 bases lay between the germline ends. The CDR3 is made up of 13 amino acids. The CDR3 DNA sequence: TGTGCCAGTAGTATAGGGAATCAAGAGACCCAGTACTTC. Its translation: CASSIGNQETQYF.

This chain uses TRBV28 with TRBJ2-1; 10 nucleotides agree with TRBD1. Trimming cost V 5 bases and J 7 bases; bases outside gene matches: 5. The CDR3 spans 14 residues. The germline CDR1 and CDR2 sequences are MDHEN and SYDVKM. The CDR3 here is CASSRQGAGNEQFF. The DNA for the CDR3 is TGTGCCAGCAGTCGACAGGGGGCAGGTAATGAGCAGTTCTTC.

Here the CDR3 DNA reads TGTGCCAGCAGTCCTCGAAGGCTGGGGAACACTGAAGCTTTCTTT. Protein sequence: CASSPRRLGNTEAFF. V and J are TRBV6-1 and TRBJ1-1; D not certain. Germline CDR1 reads MNHNS; CDR2 reads SASEGT. This CDR3 region has 15 residues. The V end lost 5 bases, the J end lost 1 base, and 14 bases lay between the germline ends.

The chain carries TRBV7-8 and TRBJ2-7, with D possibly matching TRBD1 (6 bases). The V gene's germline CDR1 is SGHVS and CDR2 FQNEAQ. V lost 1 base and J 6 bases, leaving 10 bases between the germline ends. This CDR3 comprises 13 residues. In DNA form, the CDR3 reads TGTGCCAGCAGCTTAGGGGGGCTCAGCGAGCAGTACTTC. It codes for CASSLGGLSEQYF.

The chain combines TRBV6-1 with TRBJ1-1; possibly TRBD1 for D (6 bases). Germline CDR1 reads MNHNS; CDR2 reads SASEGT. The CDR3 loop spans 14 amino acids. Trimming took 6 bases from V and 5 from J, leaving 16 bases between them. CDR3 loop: CASSLQGGGTEAFF. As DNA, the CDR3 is TGTGCCAGCAGCCTACAGGGTGGAGGGACTGAAGCTTTCTTT.